This T cell receptor beta chain was sequenced during a study of shared clonotypes between healthy human individuals. Germline loops: CDR1 LNHDA, CDR2 SQIVND (reference sequence). This CDR3 spans 16 amino acids. V was shortened by 3 bases and J by 7 bases, with 18 bases between the two germline ends. For sorted subsets, about 200 ng DNA per replicate equaled about 30,000 T cell genomes. Here immunoSEQ multiplex PCR was the method, and the copy in TCRdb shows in-frame clones only, minus some. This table has around 940,000 clones, 70% to 85% appearing once. This receptor was identified in a man younger than 35 in good health. This chain joins TRBV19 and TRBJ1-4; D gene ambiguous. The sample comprised memory CD4+ T cells sorted from blood. The subset denotes: CD45RA-negative fraction. The CDR3: CASSMEGSGTGEKLFF. The CDR3, as DNA: TGTGCCAGTAGTATGGAAGGGTCCGGCACGGGTGAAAAACTGTTTTTT.